What follows describes a single T cell receptor beta chain. The antigen is unknown. TCRdb analysed the 5' RACE reads with MiXCR anew, one entry per CDR3 protein. Among 1,800,000 or so distinct CDR3 sequences listed, around a third were seen once. The source of the sample is a study of identical twins. Study-wide results and caveats: The study found that models underestimated out-of-frame TCR alpha sharing in monozygotic twins. Excess low generation probability was seen in twin-shared out-of-frame alpha sequences.

The CDR3 consists of 15 residues. V was trimmed by 4 bases and J by 3 bases, leaving 15 bases between them. Germline V lookup: CDR1 MGHDK, CDR2 SYGVNS. Sample: cord blood. The V and J genes are TRBV25-1 and TRBJ1-1; D not resolved. The sequence was obtained from a newborn girl in good health. CDR3 residues: CASSVARRGDTEAFF. The CDR3 nucleotides are TGTGCCAGCAGTGTCGCACGTCGGGGTGACACTGAAGCTTTCTTT.